This TCR beta chain was captured in a study of T-cell memory formation after mild COVID-19. General study results and limits: Pre-infection memory already had some responding clones, implying cross-reactive memory joined.

The CDR3 runs 14 residues. V was pared by 3 bases and J by 3 bases, with 11 bases between. Looked up from germline, CDR1 is LNHDA and CDR2 is SQIVND (reference sequence). MiXCR was run by TCRdb on the 5' RACE reads, yielding one entry per CDR3 protein. The repertoire consists of 110,000 or so distinct CDR3 sequences, with roughly 20% occurring once and the leading ten covering around 41%. Worth noting for this clonotype: Its antigen remains unknown.

The receptor was derived from a man between 18 and 29 years old who had mild COVID-19 (a few samples of this study predate the infection). Cell type and time point are not known. Sequenced input: PBMCs or a T cell subset sorted from them (not recorded which). V usage is TRBV19 and J usage is TRBJ1-1; no definite D call. The CDR3 DNA follows: TGTGCCAGTAGTATGTGGGTAGCGGACACTGAAGCTTTCTTT. Its translation is CASSMWVADTEAFF.